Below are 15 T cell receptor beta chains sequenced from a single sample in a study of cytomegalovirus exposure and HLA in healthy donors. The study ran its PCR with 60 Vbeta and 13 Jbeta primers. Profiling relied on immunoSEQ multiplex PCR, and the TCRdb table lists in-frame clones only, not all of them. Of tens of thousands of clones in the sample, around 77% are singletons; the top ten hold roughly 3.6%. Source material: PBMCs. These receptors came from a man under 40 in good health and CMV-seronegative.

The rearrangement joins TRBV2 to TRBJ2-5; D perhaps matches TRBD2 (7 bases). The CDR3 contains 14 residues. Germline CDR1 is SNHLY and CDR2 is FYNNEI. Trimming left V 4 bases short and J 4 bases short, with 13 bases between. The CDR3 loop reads CASSVRGGGETQYF. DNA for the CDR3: TGTGCCAGCAGTGTCAGGGGAGGGGGAGAGACCCAGTACTTC.

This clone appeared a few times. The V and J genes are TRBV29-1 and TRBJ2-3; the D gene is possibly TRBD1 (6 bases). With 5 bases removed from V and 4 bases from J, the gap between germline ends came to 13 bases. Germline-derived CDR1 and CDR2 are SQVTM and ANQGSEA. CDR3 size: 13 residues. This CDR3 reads CSVIVGAADTQYF. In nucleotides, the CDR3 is TGCAGCGTTATTGTGGGGGCGGCAGATACGCAGTATTTT.

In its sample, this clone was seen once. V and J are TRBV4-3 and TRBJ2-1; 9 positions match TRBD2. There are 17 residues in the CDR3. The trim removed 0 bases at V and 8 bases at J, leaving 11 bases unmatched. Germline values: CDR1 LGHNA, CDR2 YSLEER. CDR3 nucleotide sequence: TGCGCCAGCAGCCAAGATATGGAGGCGGGGGGGCCGTATGAGCAGTTCTTC. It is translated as CASSQDMEAGGPYEQFF.

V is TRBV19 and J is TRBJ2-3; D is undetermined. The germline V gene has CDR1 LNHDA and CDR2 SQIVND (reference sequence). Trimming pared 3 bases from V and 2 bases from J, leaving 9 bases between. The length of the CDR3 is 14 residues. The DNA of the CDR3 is TGTGCCAGTAGTATTAGGCGGAACACAGATACGCAGTATTTT. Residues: CASSIRRNTDTQYF.

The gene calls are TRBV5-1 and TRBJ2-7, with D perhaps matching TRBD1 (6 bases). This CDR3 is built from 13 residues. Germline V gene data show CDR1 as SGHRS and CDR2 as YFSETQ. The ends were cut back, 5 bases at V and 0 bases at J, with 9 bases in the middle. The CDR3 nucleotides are TGCGCCAGCAGTCCGGACAGCTCCTACGAGCAGTACTTC. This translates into CASSPDSSYEQYF.

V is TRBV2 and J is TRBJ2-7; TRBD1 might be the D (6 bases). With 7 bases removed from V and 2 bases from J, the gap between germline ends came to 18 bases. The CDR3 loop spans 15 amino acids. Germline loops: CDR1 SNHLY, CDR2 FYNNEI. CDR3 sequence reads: CASTQRQALTYEQYF. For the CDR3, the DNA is TGTGCCAGCACCCAAAGACAGGCCTTAACCTACGAGCAGTACTTC.

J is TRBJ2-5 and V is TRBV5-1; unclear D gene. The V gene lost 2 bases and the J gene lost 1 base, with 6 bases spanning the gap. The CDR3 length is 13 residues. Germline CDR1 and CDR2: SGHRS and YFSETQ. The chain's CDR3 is CASSFAVQETQYF. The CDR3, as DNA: TGCGCCAGCAGCTTCGCAGTCCAAGAGACCCAGTACTTC.

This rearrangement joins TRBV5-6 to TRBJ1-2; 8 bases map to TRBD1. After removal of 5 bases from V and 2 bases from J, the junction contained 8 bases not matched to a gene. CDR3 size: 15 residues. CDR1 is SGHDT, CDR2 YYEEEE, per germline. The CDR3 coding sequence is TGTGCCAGCAGTTATCCGGGACAGGCAAACTATGGCTACACCTTC. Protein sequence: CASSYPGQANYGYTF.

As DNA, the CDR3 is TGTGCCATTTCTTCGCGGGGGAGCACAGATACGCAGTATTTT. This sequence encodes CAISSRGSTDTQYF. The chain uses TRBV19 and TRBJ2-3; TRBD2 agrees at 7 bases. There are 14 residues in the CDR3. Germline V gene sequence: CDR1 LNHDA, CDR2 SQIVND (reference sequence). V was clipped by 10 bases and J by 0 bases; unmatched bases: 7.

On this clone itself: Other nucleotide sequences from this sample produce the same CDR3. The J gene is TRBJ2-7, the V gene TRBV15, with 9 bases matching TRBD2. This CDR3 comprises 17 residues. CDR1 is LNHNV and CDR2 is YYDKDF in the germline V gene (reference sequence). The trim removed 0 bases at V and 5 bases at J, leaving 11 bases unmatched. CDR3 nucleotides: TGTGCCACCAGCAGAGATCTCATGGCGGGGGGGTTGCACGAGCAGTACTTC. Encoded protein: CATSRDLMAGGLHEQYF.

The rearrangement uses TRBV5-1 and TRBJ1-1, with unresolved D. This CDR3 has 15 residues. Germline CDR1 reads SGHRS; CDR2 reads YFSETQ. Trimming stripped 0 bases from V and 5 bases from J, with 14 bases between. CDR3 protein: CASSLEPGIDTEAFF. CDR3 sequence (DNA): TGCGCCAGCAGCTTGGAACCGGGGATAGATACTGAAGCTTTCTTT.

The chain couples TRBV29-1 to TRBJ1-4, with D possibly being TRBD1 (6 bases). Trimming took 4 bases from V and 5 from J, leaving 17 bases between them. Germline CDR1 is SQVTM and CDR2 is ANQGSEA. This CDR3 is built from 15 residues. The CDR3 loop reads CSVVGTRGSNEKLFF. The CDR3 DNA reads TGCAGCGTTGTCGGGACAAGAGGTTCGAATGAAAAACTGTTTTTT.

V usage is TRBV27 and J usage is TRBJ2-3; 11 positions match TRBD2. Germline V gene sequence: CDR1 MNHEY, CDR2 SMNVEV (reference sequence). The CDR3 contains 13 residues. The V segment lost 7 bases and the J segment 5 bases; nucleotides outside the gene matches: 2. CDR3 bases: TGTGCCAGCACGGGACTAGCGGAAGATACGCAGTATTTT. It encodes CASTGLAEDTQYF.

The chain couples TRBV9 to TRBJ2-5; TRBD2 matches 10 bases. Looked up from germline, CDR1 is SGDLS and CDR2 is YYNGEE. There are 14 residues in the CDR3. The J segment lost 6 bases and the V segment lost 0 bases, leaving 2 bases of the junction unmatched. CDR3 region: CASSVETSGQTQYF. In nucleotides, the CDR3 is TGTGCCAGCAGCGTAGAGACTAGCGGGCAGACCCAGTACTTC. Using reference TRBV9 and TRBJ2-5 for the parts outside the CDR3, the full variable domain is DSGVTQTPKHLITATGQRVTLRCSPRSGDLSVYWYQQSLDQGLQFLIQYYNGEERAKGNILERFSAQQFPDLHSELNLSSLELGDSALYFCASSVETSGQTQYFGPGTRLLVL.

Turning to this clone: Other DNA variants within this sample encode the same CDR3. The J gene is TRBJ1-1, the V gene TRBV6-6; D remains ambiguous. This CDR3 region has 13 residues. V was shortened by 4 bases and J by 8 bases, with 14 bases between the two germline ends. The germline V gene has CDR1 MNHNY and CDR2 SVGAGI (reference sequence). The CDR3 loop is CASSFGATIEAFF. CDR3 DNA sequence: TGTGCCAGCAGTTTTGGAGCGACCATCGAAGCTTTCTTT.